This passage covers 13 T cell receptor beta chains from one sample sequenced in a study of blood T cell repertoires in COVID-19. Clones were read by immunoSEQ multiplex PCR, and TCRdb kept only the in-frame ones, dropping some. The sample lists 90,000 to 130,000 clones, approximately 90% occurring once. Sequenced material: peripheral blood. These receptors were collected from a woman between 45 and 60 years old with acute or convalescent COVID-19.

The V and J genes are TRBV7-9 and TRBJ2-1, with TRBD2 matching over 8 bases. V lost 0 bases to trimming and J lost 0 bases; unmatched junction nucleotides: 4. Germline V gene lookup returns CDR1 SEHNR and CDR2 FQNEAQ (reference sequence). This CDR3 is 17 amino acids long. CDR3 sequence reads: CASSLAAAGGSYNEQFF. The CDR3 bases are TGTGCCAGCAGCTTAGCTGCGGCGGGGGGCTCCTACAATGAGCAGTTCTTC.

This clone was seen more than once but under ten times. The gene calls are TRBV19 and TRBJ1-2; 9 bases are a match to TRBD1. The CDR3 consists of 16 residues. With 2 bases clipped from V and 5 bases from J, the junction kept 9 bases outside the gene matches. Per the germline V gene, CDR1 is LNHDA and CDR2 is SQIVND (reference sequence). CDR3: CASSIQSAGQGYGYTF. The CDR3 bases are TGTGCCAGTAGTATACAGTCCGCGGGACAGGGTTATGGCTACACCTTC.

This rearrangement joins TRBV18 to TRBJ2-7, with 7 bases matching TRBD1. This CDR3 comprises 14 residues. J lost 2 bases, V lost 3 bases, and 4 bases had no gene match. The germline V gene has CDR1 KGHSH and CDR2 LQKENI. In DNA form, the CDR3 reads TGTGCCAGCTCACCTGGGACAGAACCCTACGAGCAGTACTTC. It translates to CASSPGTEPYEQYF.

The chain has TRBV5-1 and TRBJ1-6, with D possibly matching TRBD1 (6 bases). CDR3 size: 14 residues. Trimming removed 3 bases from V and 5 bases from J, with 9 bases in between. Germline CDR1 is SGHRS and CDR2 is YFSETQ. For the CDR3, the DNA is TGCGCCAGCAGCTCGGGACATCATAATTCACCCCTCCACTTT. Its translation: CASSSGHHNSPLHF.

The V call is TRBV5-4, the J call TRBJ2-6, with D possibly matching TRBD2 (7 bases). V lost 3 bases and J lost 2, with 18 bases in between. Germline values: CDR1 SGHNT, CDR2 YYREEE (reference sequence). The CDR3 runs 18 residues. The CDR3 protein is CASSSGGAGSAGANVLTF. The DNA for the CDR3 is TGTGCCAGCAGCTCTGGGGGGGCAGGGTCGGCTGGGGCCAACGTCCTGACTTTC.

The CDR3 loop reads CASMRSGTYTGELFF. Here the CDR3 DNA reads TGTGCCAGCATGAGGAGCGGGACTTACACCGGGGAGCTGTTTTTT. The chain has TRBV4-2 and TRBJ2-2, with 7 bases matching TRBD2. The germline V gene encodes CDR1 LGHNA and CDR2 YNFKEQ. The V and J ends lost 7 bases and 3 bases, in that order; junction bases with no gene match: 8. The CDR3 spans 15 residues.

The rearrangement joins TRBV7-9 to TRBJ2-1, with D maybe TRBD2 (5 bases). The V gene's germline CDR1 is SEHNR and CDR2 FQNEAQ (reference sequence). The CDR3 covers 16 residues. Trimming pared 0 bases from V and 8 bases from J, leaving 17 bases between. The CDR3 bases are TGTGCCAGCAGCTTAGCCCTAGCTCGTGGGAGCGATGAGCAGTTCTTC. Protein sequence: CASSLALARGSDEQFF.

J is TRBJ2-7 and V is TRBV11-2, with 10 bases lining up with TRBD2. This CDR3 is 15 amino acids long. Germline V CDR1 and CDR2: SGHAT, FQNNGV. The junction had 5 bases not matched to a gene; V was cut back by 4 bases and J by 2 bases. The CDR3 protein is CASSYTGTSAYEQYF. The CDR3 coding sequence is TGTGCCAGCAGCTATACCGGGACTAGCGCCTACGAGCAGTACTTC.

This chain uses TRBV7-6 with TRBJ2-2, with D tentatively TRBD1 (6 bases). This CDR3 spans 16 amino acids. V was trimmed by 1 base and J by 2 bases, leaving 11 bases between them. Germline V lookup: CDR1 SGHVS, CDR2 FNYEAQ. The CDR3 spells CASSLVGTRNTGELFF. CDR3 nucleotide sequence: TGTGCCAGCAGCTTAGTTGGGACAAGAAACACCGGGGAGCTGTTTTTT.

In DNA, the CDR3 is TGTGCCAGCAGTGGACACAGGGAACTTAACACTGAAGCTTTCTTT. This gives the protein CASSGHRELNTEAFF. V and J are TRBV28 and TRBJ1-1; perhaps TRBD1 as D (6 bases). V lost 5 bases, J lost 2 bases, and 15 bases lay in between. In germline, CDR1 is MDHEN, CDR2 SYDVKM. The CDR3 has 15 residues.

V usage is TRBV5-6 and J usage is TRBJ1-4; 9 bases are a match to TRBD1. The germline CDR1 and CDR2 sequences are SGHDT and YYEEEE. There are 14 residues in the CDR3. V lost 4 bases, J lost 5 bases, and 3 bases stayed unmatched. The CDR3, as DNA: TGTGCCAGCAGCCCCGGGACAGGGAATGAAAAACTGTTTTTT. Its protein is CASSPGTGNEKLFF.

The V call is TRBV14, the J call TRBJ2-5, with D tentatively TRBD1 (6 bases). V was shortened by 3 bases and J by 5 bases, with 10 bases between the two germline ends. CDR3 length: 13 residues. Looked up from germline, CDR1 is SGHDN and CDR2 is FVKESK. CDR3 sequence: CASSQNRAETQYF. CDR3 nucleotides: TGTGCCAGCAGCCAGAACAGGGCCGAGACCCAGTACTTC.

The rearrangement joins TRBV3-1 (or the pseudogene TRBV3-2) to TRBJ2-1; D is perhaps TRBD2 (6 bases). Germline CDR1 LGHDT, CDR2 YNNKEL (reference sequence). Trimming took 0 bases from V and 9 from J, leaving 12 bases between them. This CDR3 comprises 14 residues. The CDR3 DNA follows: TGTGCCAGCAGCCAAGATGTTAGGCGGGGTGAGCAGTTCTTC. Translation: CASSQDVRRGEQFF.